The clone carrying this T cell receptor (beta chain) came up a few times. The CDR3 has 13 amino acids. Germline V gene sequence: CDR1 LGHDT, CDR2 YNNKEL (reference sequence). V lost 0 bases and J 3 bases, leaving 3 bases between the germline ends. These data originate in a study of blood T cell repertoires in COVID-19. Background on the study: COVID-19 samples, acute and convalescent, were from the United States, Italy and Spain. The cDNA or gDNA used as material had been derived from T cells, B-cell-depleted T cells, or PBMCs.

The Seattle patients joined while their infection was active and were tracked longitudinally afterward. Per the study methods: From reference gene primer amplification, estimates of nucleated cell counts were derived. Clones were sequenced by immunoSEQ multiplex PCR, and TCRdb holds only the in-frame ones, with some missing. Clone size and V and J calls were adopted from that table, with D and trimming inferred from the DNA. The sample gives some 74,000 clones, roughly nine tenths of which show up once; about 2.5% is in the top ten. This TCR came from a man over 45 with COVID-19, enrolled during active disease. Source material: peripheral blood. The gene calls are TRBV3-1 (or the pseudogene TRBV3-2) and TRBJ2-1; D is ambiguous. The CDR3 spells CASSQESYNEQFF. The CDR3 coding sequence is TGTGCCAGCAGCCAAGAGAGCTACAATGAGCAGTTCTTC.